This is a list of T cell receptor beta chains from one sample in a study of T cell repertoires in cytomegalovirus infection. TCRdb reprocessed the reads with MiXCR, giving one entry per CDR3 protein. The data show 200,000 to 300,000 distinct CDR3 sequences, 9% to 15% seen once. Sequencing was done on a sample of PBMCs. These TCRs come from a human donor in good health (CMV status not recorded). Some clones in this sample may be carry-over from other donors' samples. The CDR3 runs from the conserved cysteine through the conserved F or W.

j_gene | v_gene | CDR3aa
TRBJ2-3 | TRBV7-2 | CASSLVGTSQDTQYF
TRBJ2-2 | TRBV7-2 | CASRRDSSNTGELFF
TRBJ1-6 | TRBV28 | CATSLVNPTGDSPLHF
TRBJ2-7 | TRBV19 | CASSMGDRPYEQYF
TRBJ2-4 | TRBV12-3/TRBV12-4 | CASSSRTGAKDIQYF
TRBJ2-5 | TRBV19 | CASRASAETQYF
TRBJ2-7 | TRBV7-2 | CASSDGQGAWEQYF
TRBJ2-2 | TRBV19 | CASSIGRDYNTGELFF
TRBJ1-1 | TRBV7-9 | CASSLALGLSTEAFF
TRBJ1-3 | TRBV12-5 | CASGYLGTGPRVTGNTIYF
TRBJ1-5 | TRBV2 | CASSESASNQPQHF
TRBJ2-5 | TRBV5-4 | CASSLTTLAAQETQYF
TRBJ2-4 | TRBV6-2/TRBV6-3 | CASRGTGSTKNIQYF
TRBJ2-1 | TRBV30 | CAWNPSGNHNEQFF
TRBJ2-7 | TRBV28 | CAGVRRRGRFYEQYF
TRBJ1-1 | TRBV13 | CASSPGWGITEAFF
TRBJ2-5 | TRBV5-6 | CASSLQPAQETQYF
TRBJ2-1 | TRBV7-6 | CASSRAGKGSSYNEQFF
TRBJ2-2 | TRBV4-2 | CASSQVQEYTGELFF
TRBJ1-5 | TRBV18 | CASSPGHDSNQPQHF
TRBJ1-1 | TRBV11-2 | CASSLRRGAGTEAFF
TRBJ2-3 | TRBV20-1 | CSARTGGSELYSDTQYF
TRBJ1-3 | TRBV28 | CGLQGSGNTIYF
TRBJ1-1 | TRBV4-2 | CASSRGTERTEAFF
TRBJ1-1 | TRBV11-3 | CASSLRSSPDTEAFF
TRBJ1-1 | TRBV18 | CASSPTGGPDEAFF
TRBJ2-3 | TRBV12-3/TRBV12-4 | CASSYRLAGGRDTQYF
TRBJ2-2 | TRBV29-1 | CSVDRGFDTGELFF
TRBJ1-2 | TRBV12-3/TRBV12-4 | CASSKSSRAYGYTF
TRBJ1-1 | TRBV11-2 | CASSFNRGQNTEAFF
TRBJ2-1 | TRBV7-6 | CASSLKVAGSYNEQFF
TRBJ2-1 | TRBV19 | CATRDRAEEQFF
TRBJ1-6 | TRBV29-1 | CSAGDREGSPLHF
TRBJ2-1 | TRBV4-2 | CASSPVGGLPYNEQFF
TRBJ2-1 | TRBV12-5 | CASGFAGYGGMLAGGLEQFF
TRBJ2-2 | TRBV7-3 | CASSLGGANTGELFF
TRBJ2-3 | TRBV7-2 | CASSGGNTDTQYF
TRBJ1-1 | TRBV5-1 | CASSQKGEVTEAFF
TRBJ2-7 | TRBV20-1 | CSAPNPDSNYEQYF
TRBJ1-2 | TRBV7-2 | CASSFPGLASYGYTF
TRBJ1-2 | TRBV29-1 | CSAGQAAYGYTF
TRBJ1-5 | TRBV12-3/TRBV12-4 | CASRGGINQPQHF
TRBJ1-1 | TRBV7-2 | CASSIGGVGNTEAFF
TRBJ2-7 | TRBV7-2 | CASSLVETYEQYF
TRBJ2-6 | TRBV7-9 | CASSLLSGGANVLTF
TRBJ1-5 | TRBV28 | CASSSLQPQHF
TRBJ2-5 | TRBV7-3 | CASSSSMKKTQYF
TRBJ1-1 | TRBV7-2 | CASSLGGAANTEAFF
TRBJ2-1 | TRBV27 | CASRVLAAGEQFF
TRBJ1-5 | TRBV7-9 | CASSPIDRNQPQHF